Listed below are T cell receptor beta chains from one sample, sequenced in a study of response to subunit inactivated influenza vaccine. Each CDR3 protein is one row after TCRdb ran MiXCR on the RT-PCR reads. The table records around 480,000 distinct CDR3 sequences, approximately 15% of them present only once. The sample here was CD4+ T cells sorted from PBMCs, taken about 23 months after vaccination. Receptor source: a man aged 50 to 75 who received an inactivated influenza vaccine. CDR3s include the opening cysteine and the closing phenylalanine or tryptophan. The D gene is left open where the match is weak. Clone size is shown for a subset of rows, as once, few, many or a class of expanded clone.

>TRBJ2-5|many|TRBV12-3/TRBV12-4|NA
CASSLGPKRETQYF
TGTGCCAGCAGTCTAGGACCGAAGAGGGAGACCCAGTACTTC
>TRBJ1-4|few|TRBV3-1|NA
CASSPLTGREKLFF
TGTGCCAGCAGCCCATTAACAGGGAGAGAAAAACTGTTTTTT
>TRBJ2-4|NA|TRBV5-1|TRBD2
CASSLAPSGKIGIQYF
TGCGCCAGCAGCTTGGCCCCTAGCGGGAAGATTGGCATTCAGTACTTC
>TRBJ2-5|few|TRBV9|NA
CASSVLQGYQETQYF
TGTGCCAGCAGCGTCCTACAGGGCTACCAAGAGACCCAGTACTTC
>TRBJ2-3|few|TRBV4-1|NA
CASSQLTRNPWAVDTQYF
TGCGCCAGCAGCCAACTGACTAGGAATCCGTGGGCTGTAGATACGCAGTATTTT
>TRBJ2-3|NA|TRBV7-9|TRBD1
CASSLDRGFTDTQYF
TGTGCCAGCAGCTTGGACAGGGGATTCACAGATACGCAGTATTTT
>TRBJ2-5|NA|TRBV20-1|NA
CSASEGTAQETQYF
TGCAGTGCTAGCGAAGGGACCGCGCAAGAGACCCAGTACTTC
>TRBJ1-1|many|TRBV7-2|NA
CASSFGDTEAFF
TGTGCCAGCAGCTTTGGGGACACTGAAGCTTTCTTT
>TRBJ2-1|few|TRBV28|NA
CASSLPPGAGEENEQFF
TGTGCCAGCAGTCTTCCGCCGGGGGCGGGAGAAGAGAATGAGCAGTTCTTC
>TRBJ2-5|many|TRBV11-2|TRBD2
CASSLDLTSGETQYF
TGTGCCAGCAGCTTAGATTTGACTAGCGGTGAGACCCAGTACTTC
>TRBJ2-7|NA|TRBV6-1|NA
CASSTGRAAYEQYF
TGTGCCAGCAGTACCGGACGAGCCGCCTACGAGCAGTACTTC
>TRBJ1-3|NA|TRBV7-3|NA
CASSLDSYSGNTIYF
TGTGCCAGCAGTCTAGACAGTTACTCTGGAAACACCATATATTTT
>TRBJ1-1|many|TRBV7-2|NA
CASSKGGPSEAFF
TGTGCCAGCAGCAAAGGGGGGCCAAGCGAAGCTTTCTTT
>TRBJ2-1|NA|TRBV4-3|TRBD2
CASSHLSGGGYNEQFF
TGCGCCAGCAGCCACCTTAGCGGGGGTGGGTACAATGAGCAGTTCTTC
>TRBJ2-2|few|TRBV7-3|TRBD2
CASSLSFSPSGRAFNTGELFF
TGTGCCAGCAGCTTAAGCTTTTCTCCTAGCGGGAGGGCGTTTAACACCGGGGAGCTGTTTTTT